This T cell receptor beta chain was profiled in a study of CD8+ T cells in alopecia areata (dated by TCRdb to the late 2010s). Regarding the complete study: The treated patients took part in an open-label pilot trial in which moderate-to-severe alopecia areata was treated with oral tofacitinib at 5 to 10 mg twice daily. Tofacitinib was administered for 6 to 18 months, and 6 months of follow-up off drug were then conducted to assess delayed response and recurrence. The RNA source kit depended on sample type: the PAXgene miRNA kit for fixed scalp, the miRNeasy kit for PBMCs, and the RNeasy kit for mouse skin. The SALT score, which quantifies the percentage of affected scalp surface area, was used to measure disease severity in treated patients. Scalp clonality was compared across normal scalp (n=4), patchy alopecia areata scalp (n=8), and alopecia totalis/universalis scalp (n=8). In both human patients and the C3H/HeJ mouse model, the study applied high-throughput TCRbeta sequencing to look at T cell clonal expansion in alopecia areata. Amplification of TCRbeta CDR3 regions was done by immunoSEQ multiplex PCR using 35 Vbeta forward primers and 13 Jbeta reverse primers. Human TCRbeta sequencing covered scalp tissue and sorted CD4+ and CD8+ peripheral blood T cells from patchy and totalis/universalis alopecia areata patients and healthy controls. Patients on tofacitinib were biopsied at baseline and after 4 and 24 weeks of treatment, and several of the patients also had a later scalp biopsy. Paper-wide results and their limitations: Because the treated cohort was small and included a single nonresponder, larger studies are needed to assess links between baseline CD8+ expansion and response. Compared with mice, TCR sequences shared between patients were less clear, possibly partly because of HLA diversity across the patient population. Many expanded lesional clones were found to persist in scalp and blood during tofacitinib treatment, and relapse after treatment cessation may be partly explained by this persistence. Scalp TCR repertoire analysis is complicated because resident alphabeta T cells in normal human skin are also sequenced, whereas mouse skin is dominated by gammadelta T cells. Compared with normal scalp, lesional scalp, particularly in alopecia totalis/universalis, had higher clonality and more expanded CD8+ clones, which suggests antigenic drive. Tofacitinib significantly decreased scalp clonality and the number of expanded CD8+ clones among the top 100 scalp clones.

The library came from the immunoSEQ multiplex PCR assay. RNA was extracted from all samples and reverse transcribed into cDNA, which served as template for TCR sequencing. First-strand cDNA was synthesized with SuperScript III using a 2:1 mix of oligo-dT and random hexamers. Amplification bias was assessed with a synthetic immune receptor repertoire, and residual bias was removed computationally. Under the source paper's analysis protocol: Raw reads were preprocessed to remove errors, and CDR3 was defined by IMGT conventions from the conserved cysteine to phenylalanine. Clonality was calculated as 1 minus Shannon entropy normalized by log2 of the number of productive unique TCRs. Scalp TCRbeta sequences were cross-referenced with sorted blood CD4 and CD8 repertoires so that the CD4 or CD8 identity of scalp clones could be inferred. Sourced from immuneACCESS, this table was stored by TCRdb with only in-frame sequences that have V and J called. A share of the clones is absent; for the studies checked, an unresolved V gene accounts for under half, and the remainder has no known explanation. From that table come the V and J calls and clone size; the DNA was used to work out D and trimming. The sample has some 150,000 clones on record, 54% of them singletons. Of the sample, around a sixth is held by the ten largest clones.

A distance of 12 bases separates the germline ends of V and J, which lose 4 bases and 1 base respectively. CDR1 and CDR2 were assigned from the germline V gene as LGHNA and YNFKEQ. The CDR3, from cysteine to phenylalanine, totals 15 residues. Of all the DNA, just the CDR3 is kept, 45 bases in frame from base 1. In regard to this clone: It lacks a known antigen. No qualities accompany the bases; no much larger clone lies one base away.

What this sample's time point label stands for: around 4 weeks on oral tofacitinib. The treatment or condition label, read with the paper, signifies: oral pan-JAK inhibitor, 5-10 mg twice daily. Lesional scalp punch biopsies and peripheral blood were obtained from alopecia areata patients. PBMCs were isolated by density centrifugation and stained for CD3, CD4 and CD8, and CD4+ and CD8+ T cells were sorted on a FACSAria. The specimen comprised CD8+ T cells sorted from blood, sampled at week 4, from a patient treated with tofacitinib. This receptor was obtained from a human donor with alopecia areata. In this chain, TRBV4-2 is recombined with TRBJ2-3, and the D gene may be TRBD2, 5 bases matching. This receptor has the CDR3 CASSPEGSGTDTQYF. The sequenced DNA: TGTGCCAGCAGCCCCGAGGGTTCTGGCACAGATACGCAGTATTTT.